Sequencing of this TCR beta chain was carried out in a study of blood T cell repertoires in COVID-19. Measured with immunoSEQ multiplex PCR; TCRdb has only the in-frame clones, and not every one. The sample carries about 170,000 clones, roughly 80% recorded once. This CDR3 is built from 15 residues. The germline CDR1 and CDR2 sequences are SEHNR and FQNEAQ (reference sequence). Trimming took 3 bases from V and 5 from J, leaving 16 bases between them. The rearrangement joins TRBV7-9 to TRBJ2-5; a possible D gene is TRBD2 (6 bases). This TCR was recovered from a woman aged 65 to 85 with acute or convalescent COVID-19. Sequenced input: peripheral blood. CDR3 nucleotides: TGTGCCAGCAGCTTTGAGACGGGGGTGAGGGAGACCCAGTACTTC. As protein: CASSFETGVRETQYF.